The present T cell receptor (beta chain) was sequenced within a study of cytomegalovirus exposure and HLA in healthy donors. The junction had 10 bases not matched to a gene; V was cut back by 3 bases and J by 3 bases. The CDR3 runs to 18 residues. In germline, CDR1 is SGHRS, CDR2 YFSETQ. Notes on this clone: Its specificity is unknown.

Researchers ran the PCR with 60 Vbeta and 13 Jbeta primers. Some clones are missing from TCRdb's copy, which holds only in-frame ones; the method was immunoSEQ multiplex PCR. The data hold about 78,000 clones, with around 70% observed a single time. Study-level findings and limits: Investigators reported fewer than 200 TCR beta chains as tied to cytomegalovirus. Several top significant clusters appeared, in a later analysis, to be linked to common viral pathogens.

Unrecorded immune exposure was likely among donors, who were nominally healthy when sampled. This sequence was found in a woman in her thirties or forties in good health and CMV-seropositive. Sequenced material: PBMCs. The genes are TRBV5-1 and TRBJ2-3; 13 bases fit TRBD2. The DNA for the CDR3 is TGCGCCAGCAGCTCCCTTCCACTAGCGGGGGGGCCGACAGATACGCAGTATTTT. Translation: CASSSLPLAGGPTDTQYF.